This TCR beta chain was sequenced during a study of blood T cell repertoires in COVID-19. Background on the study: T cells, B-cell-depleted T cells, or PBMCs provided the cDNA or gDNA that served as material.

V lost 3 bases, J lost 4 bases, and 16 bases lay in between. The CDR3 runs to 16 residues. Looked up from germline, CDR1 is LNHDA and CDR2 is SQIVND (reference sequence). The authors' processing: It was from reference gene primer amplification that nucleated cell counts were estimated. Some clones are missing from TCRdb's copy, which holds only in-frame ones; the method was immunoSEQ multiplex PCR. V and J calls and clone size come straight from that table; D and trimming were deduced from the DNA. Here the sample spans about 85,000 clones, about 86% being singletons. The clonotype comes from a woman aged 80 or over with acute or convalescent COVID-19. This rearrangement joins TRBV19 to TRBJ1-5; D remains ambiguous. Sequencing was performed on peripheral blood. The CDR3 loop reads CASSIRQAGLNQPQHF. CDR3 coding DNA: TGTGCCAGTAGTATCCGGCAGGCTGGCTTAAATCAGCCCCAGCATTTT.